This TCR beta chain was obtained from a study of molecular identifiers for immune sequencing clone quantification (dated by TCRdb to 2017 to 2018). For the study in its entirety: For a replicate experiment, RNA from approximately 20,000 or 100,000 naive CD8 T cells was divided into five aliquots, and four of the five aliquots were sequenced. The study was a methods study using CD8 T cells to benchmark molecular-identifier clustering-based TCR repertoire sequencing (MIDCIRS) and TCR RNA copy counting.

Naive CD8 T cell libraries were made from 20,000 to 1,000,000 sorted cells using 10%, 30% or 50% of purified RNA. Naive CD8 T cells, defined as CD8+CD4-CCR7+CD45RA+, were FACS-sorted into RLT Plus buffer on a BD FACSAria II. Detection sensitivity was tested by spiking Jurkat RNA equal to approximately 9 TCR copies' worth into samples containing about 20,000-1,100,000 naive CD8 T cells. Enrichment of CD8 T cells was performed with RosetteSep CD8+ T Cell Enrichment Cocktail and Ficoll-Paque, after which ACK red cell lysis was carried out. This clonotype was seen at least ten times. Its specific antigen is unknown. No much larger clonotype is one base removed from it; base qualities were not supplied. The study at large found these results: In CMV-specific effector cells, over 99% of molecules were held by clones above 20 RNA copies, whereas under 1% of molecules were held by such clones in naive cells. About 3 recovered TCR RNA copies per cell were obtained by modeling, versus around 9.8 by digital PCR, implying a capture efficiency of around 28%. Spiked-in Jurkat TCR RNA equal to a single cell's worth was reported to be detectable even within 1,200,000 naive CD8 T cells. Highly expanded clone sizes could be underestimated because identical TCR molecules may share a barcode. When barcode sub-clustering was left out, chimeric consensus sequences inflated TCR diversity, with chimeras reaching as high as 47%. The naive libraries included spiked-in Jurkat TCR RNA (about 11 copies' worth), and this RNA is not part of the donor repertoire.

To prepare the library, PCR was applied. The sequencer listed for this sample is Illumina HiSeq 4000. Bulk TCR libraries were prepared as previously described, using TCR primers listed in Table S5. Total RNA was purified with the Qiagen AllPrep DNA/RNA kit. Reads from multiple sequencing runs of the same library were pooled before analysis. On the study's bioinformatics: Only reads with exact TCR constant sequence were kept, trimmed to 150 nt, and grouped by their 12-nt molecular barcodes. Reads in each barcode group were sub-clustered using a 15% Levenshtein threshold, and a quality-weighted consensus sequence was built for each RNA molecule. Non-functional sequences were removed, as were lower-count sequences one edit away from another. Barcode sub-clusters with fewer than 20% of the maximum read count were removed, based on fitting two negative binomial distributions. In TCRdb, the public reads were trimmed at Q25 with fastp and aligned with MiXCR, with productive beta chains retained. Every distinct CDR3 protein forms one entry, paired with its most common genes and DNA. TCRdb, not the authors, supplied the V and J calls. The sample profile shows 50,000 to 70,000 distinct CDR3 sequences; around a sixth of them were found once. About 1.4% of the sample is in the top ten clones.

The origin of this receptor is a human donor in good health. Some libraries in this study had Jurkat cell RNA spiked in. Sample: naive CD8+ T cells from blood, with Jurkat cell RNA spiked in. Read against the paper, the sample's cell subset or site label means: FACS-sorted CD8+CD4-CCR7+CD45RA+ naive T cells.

The CDR3 is CASSPGTAYEQYF. The nucleotide sequence reads TGTGCCAGCAGCCCCGGGACAGCATACGAGCAGTACTTC. The rearranged chain carries TRBV27 and TRBJ2-7, with 7 junctional bases fitting TRBD1. The CDR3 goes from the cysteine to the phenylalanine over 13 residues. Just the 39-base CDR3 DNA is kept, in frame starting at base 1. As encoded in the germline V gene (reference sequence), CDR1 is MNHEY while CDR2 is SMNVEV. V has 6 bases trimmed and J has 4 bases trimmed; junction bases matching no gene number 6.